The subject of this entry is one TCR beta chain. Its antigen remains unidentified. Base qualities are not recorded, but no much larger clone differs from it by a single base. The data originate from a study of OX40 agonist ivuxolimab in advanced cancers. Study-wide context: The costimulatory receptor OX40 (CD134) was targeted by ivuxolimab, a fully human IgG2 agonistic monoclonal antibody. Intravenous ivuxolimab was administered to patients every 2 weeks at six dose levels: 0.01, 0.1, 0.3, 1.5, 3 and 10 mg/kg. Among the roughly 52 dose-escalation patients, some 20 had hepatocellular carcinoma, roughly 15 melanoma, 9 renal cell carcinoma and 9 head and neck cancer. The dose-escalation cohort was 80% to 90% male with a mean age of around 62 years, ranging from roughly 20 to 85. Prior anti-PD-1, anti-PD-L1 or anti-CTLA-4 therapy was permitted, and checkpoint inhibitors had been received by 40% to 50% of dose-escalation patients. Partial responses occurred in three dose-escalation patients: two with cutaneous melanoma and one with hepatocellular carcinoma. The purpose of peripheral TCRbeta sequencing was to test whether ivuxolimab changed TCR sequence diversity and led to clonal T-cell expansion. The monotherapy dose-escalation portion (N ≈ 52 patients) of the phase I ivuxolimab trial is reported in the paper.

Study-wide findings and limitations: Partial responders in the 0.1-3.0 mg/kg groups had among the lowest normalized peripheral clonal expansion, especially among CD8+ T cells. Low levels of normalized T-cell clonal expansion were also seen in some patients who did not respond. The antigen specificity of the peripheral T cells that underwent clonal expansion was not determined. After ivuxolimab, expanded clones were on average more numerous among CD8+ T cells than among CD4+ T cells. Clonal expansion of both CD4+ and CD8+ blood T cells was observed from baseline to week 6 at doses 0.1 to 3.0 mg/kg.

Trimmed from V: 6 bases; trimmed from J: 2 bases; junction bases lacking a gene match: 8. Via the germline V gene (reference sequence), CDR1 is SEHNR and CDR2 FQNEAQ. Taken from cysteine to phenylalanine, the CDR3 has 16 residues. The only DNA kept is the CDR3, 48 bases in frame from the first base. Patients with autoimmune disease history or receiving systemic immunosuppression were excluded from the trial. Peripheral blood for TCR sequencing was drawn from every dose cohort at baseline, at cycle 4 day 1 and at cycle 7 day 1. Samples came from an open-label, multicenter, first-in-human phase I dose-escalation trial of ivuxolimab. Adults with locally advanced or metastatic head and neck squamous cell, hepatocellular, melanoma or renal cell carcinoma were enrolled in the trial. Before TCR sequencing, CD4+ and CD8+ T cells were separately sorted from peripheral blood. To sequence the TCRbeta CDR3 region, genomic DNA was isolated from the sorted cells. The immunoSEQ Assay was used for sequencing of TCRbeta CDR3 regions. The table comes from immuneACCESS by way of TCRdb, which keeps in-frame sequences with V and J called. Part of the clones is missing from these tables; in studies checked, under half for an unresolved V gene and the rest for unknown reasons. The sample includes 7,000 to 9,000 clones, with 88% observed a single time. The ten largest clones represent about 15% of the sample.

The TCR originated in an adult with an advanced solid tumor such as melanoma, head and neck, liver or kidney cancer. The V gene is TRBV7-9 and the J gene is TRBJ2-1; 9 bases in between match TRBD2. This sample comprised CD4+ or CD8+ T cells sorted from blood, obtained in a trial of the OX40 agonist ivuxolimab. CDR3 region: CASRYPTSGAYNEQFF. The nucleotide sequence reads TGTGCCAGCAGATACCCGACTAGCGGTGCCTACAATGAGCAGTTCTTC.